This TCR beta chain was observed in a study of shared T cell receptors in the human thymus. Germline CDR1 KGHSH, CDR2 LQKENI. V lost 1 base to trimming and J lost 7 bases, with 20 bases between them. The CDR3 is 17 amino acids. Repertoires were generated with immunoSEQ multiplex PCR, while TCRdb's copy carries only in-frame clones and drops some. This sample yields fewer than 700,000 clones, of which more than 75% are seen a single time; over 0.008% belongs to the top ten. These sequences were also reported in another study, on human thymus T cells. That source reports: Finnish infants who were healthy and having corrective surgery for congenital heart defects made up the donors. Thymus pieces cut out during corrective heart surgery were the tissue that was used.

The specimen sequenced was thymocytes. The chain links TRBV18 to TRBJ2-1; D remains unclear. The source is a boy under three years old with a congenital heart defect. The CDR3 DNA sequence: TGTGCCAGCTCACCACACCCCCTAGACTCCTCGAGGAATGAGCAGTTCTTC. This translates into CASSPHPLDSSRNEQFF.